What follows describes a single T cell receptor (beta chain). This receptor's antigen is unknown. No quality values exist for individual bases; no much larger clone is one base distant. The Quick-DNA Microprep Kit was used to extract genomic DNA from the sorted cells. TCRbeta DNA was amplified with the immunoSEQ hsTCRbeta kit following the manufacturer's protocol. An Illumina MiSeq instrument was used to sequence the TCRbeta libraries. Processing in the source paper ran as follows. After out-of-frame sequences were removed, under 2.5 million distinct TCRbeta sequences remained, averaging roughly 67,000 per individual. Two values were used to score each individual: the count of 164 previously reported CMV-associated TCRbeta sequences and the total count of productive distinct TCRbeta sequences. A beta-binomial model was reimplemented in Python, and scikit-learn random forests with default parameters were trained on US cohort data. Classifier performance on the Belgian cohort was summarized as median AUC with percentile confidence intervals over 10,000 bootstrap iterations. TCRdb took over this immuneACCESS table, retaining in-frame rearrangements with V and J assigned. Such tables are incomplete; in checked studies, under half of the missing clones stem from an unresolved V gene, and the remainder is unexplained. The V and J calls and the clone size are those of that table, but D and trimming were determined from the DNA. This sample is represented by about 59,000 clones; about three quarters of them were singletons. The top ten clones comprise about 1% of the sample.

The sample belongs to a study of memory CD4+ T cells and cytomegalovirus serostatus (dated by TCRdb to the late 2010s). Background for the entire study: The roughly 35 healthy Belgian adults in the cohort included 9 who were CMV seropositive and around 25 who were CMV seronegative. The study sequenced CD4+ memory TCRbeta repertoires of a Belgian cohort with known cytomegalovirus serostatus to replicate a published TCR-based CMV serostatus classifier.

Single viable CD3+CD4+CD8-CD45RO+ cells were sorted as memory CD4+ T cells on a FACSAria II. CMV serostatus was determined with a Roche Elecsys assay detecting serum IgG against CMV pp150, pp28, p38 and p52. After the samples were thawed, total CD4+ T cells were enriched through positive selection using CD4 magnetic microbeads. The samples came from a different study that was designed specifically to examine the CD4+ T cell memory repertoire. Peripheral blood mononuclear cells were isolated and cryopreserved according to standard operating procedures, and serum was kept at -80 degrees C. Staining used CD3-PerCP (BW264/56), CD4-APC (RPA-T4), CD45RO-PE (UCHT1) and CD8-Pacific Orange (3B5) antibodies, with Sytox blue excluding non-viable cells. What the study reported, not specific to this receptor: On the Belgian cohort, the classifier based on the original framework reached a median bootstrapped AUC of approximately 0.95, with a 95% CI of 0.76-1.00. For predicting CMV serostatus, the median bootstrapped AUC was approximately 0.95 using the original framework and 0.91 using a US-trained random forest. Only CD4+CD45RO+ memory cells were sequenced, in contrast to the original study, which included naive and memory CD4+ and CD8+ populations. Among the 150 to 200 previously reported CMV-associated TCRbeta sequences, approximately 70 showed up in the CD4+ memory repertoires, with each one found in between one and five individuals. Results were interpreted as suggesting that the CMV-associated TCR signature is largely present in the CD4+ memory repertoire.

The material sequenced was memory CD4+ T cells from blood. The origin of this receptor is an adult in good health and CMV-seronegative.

The DNA reads TGTGCCAGCAGCCCTAAAATGACGAACACTGAAGCTTTCTTT. The encoded protein is CASSPKMTNTEAFF. The chain is encoded by TRBV5-4 joined to TRBJ1-1, with the D segment identity uncertain. The CDR3, cysteine through phenylalanine, is 14 amino acids long. Only the CDR3 region is kept as DNA, spanning 42 bases read in frame from base 1. CDR1 and CDR2 (SGHNT, YYREEE) derive from the germline V gene (reference sequence). Cut back by 4 bases and 1 base, the V and J ends lie 11 bases apart.